This T cell receptor beta chain was identified in a study of T cell responses to AZD1222 COVID-19 vaccine. Across the study: Pooled in the analysis were second doses at about 4 or about 12 weeks.

The V and J ends lost 3 bases and 0 bases respectively, with 9 bases between them. The CDR3 contains 15 residues. Germline loops: CDR1 SGHAT, CDR2 FQNNGV. A note on this clone: Its antigen remains unknown.

Sequencing used immunoSEQ multiplex PCR; TCRdb keeps in-frame clones, though not all of them. The repertoire holds over 150,000 clones, 85% to 90% seen once, with 0.4% to 0.5% in the top ten. The study's findings and limits: Just 5 to 7 AZD1222 recipients tested seropositive at baseline. Spike regions recognized by vaccine-associated CD4 TCRs spanned the protein, led by 160-218 and 743-854. Females outnumbered males among donors, who were mostly white British; clonal diversity was possibly underestimated.

The chain carries TRBV11-2 and TRBJ1-3; no definite D call. The source material was peripheral blood, sampled on day 0 of AZD1222 vaccination. This TCR derives from an adult in good health. DNA of the CDR3: TGTGCCAGCAGCTTGGACCTTTACTCTGGAAACACCATATATTTT. This encodes CASSLDLYSGNTIYF. The full variable domain, rest sourced from reference TRBV11-2 and TRBJ1-3, is EAGVAQSPRYKIIEKRQSVAFWCNPISGHATLYWYQQILGQGPKLLIQFQNNGVVDDSQLPKDRFSAERLKGVDSTLKIQPAKLEDSAVYLCASSLDLYSGNTIYFGEGSWLTVV.